Presented here are 29 T cell receptor beta chains from one specimen sequenced in a study of metastatic and nonmetastatic thyroid tumors. TCRdb called clones again from the PCR reads with MiXCR. The sample lists about 59,000 clones; 15% to 20% were seen once. Patients had received no treatment of any kind before thyroid surgery. The sequenced sample was blood. Receptor source: a male donor with papillary thyroid cancer or a benign thyroid nodule (not recorded which). Some clones in this sample may be carry-over from other donors' samples.

This clone was detected a few times. A read error may explain this, as a much larger clone is one base away. The sample has other DNA sequences that encode this CDR3 too. CDR3 in DNA: TGTGCCAGCAGTGTTCTAGCAGGAGAGACCCAGTACTTC. Its protein is CASSVLAGETQYF. The gene calls are TRBV2 and TRBJ2-5; possible D gene TRBD2, 5 bases. CDR1 and CDR2 (germline): SNHLY, FYNNEI. V was shortened by 4 bases and J by 4 bases, with 10 bases between the two germline ends. CDR3 length: 13 residues.

Ten or more counts support this clone. The CDR3 is CASPWTGELFF. The CDR3 DNA reads as TGTGCCAGCCCGTGGACCGGGGAGCTGTTTTTT. The chain has TRBV25-1 and TRBJ2-2; no definite D call. Trimming removed 8 bases from V and 5 bases from J, with 6 bases in between. Germline V CDR1 and CDR2: MGHDK, SYGVNS. The CDR3 consists of 11 residues. Drawing the rest from reference TRBV25-1 and TRBJ2-2, the complete variable domain is EADIYQTPRYLVIGTGKKITLECSQTMGHDKMYWYQQDPGMELHLIHYSYGVNSTEKGDLSSESTVSRIRTEHFPLTLESARPSHTSQYLCASPWTGELFFGEGSRLTVL.

The chain links TRBV30 to TRBJ1-3, with a weak D call TRBD1 (5 bases). V lost 3 bases, J lost 0 bases, and 12 bases lay in between. Germline CDR1 is GTSNPN and CDR2 is SVGIG (reference sequence). This CDR3 comprises 15 residues. CDR3 sequence (DNA): TGTGCCTGGAGCCTGGACATGGTCTCTGGAAACACCATATATTTT. Its protein is CAWSLDMVSGNTIYF.

There are many counts of this clone. This chain uses TRBV3-1 with TRBJ2-7, with a tentative D call TRBD1 (6 bases). Trimming cost V 1 base and J 5 bases, with 9 bases left between them. Germline values: CDR1 LGHDT, CDR2 YNNKEL (reference sequence). This CDR3 has 13 residues. In DNA form, the CDR3 reads TGTGCCAGCAGCCAAGTTGCAGGGGACGAGCAGTACTTC. Translation: CASSQVAGDEQYF.

This clone was counted a few times. The J gene is TRBJ2-2, the V gene TRBV6-1, with D perhaps TRBD1 or TRBD2 (5 bases each). The V gene lost 4 bases and the J gene lost 1 base, with 13 bases spanning the gap. Germline V gene lookup returns CDR1 MNHNS and CDR2 SASEGT. The CDR3 contains 16 residues. For the CDR3, the DNA is TGTGCCAGCAGTGGACTATCTGGGGGGAACACCGGGGAGCTGTTTTTT. This translates into CASSGLSGGNTGELFF.

This clone appeared a few times. This may be a read error: a much more frequent sequence differs by one nucleotide. The chain has TRBV12-3 or TRBV12-4 and TRBJ2-5; no clear D gene. The V end lost 5 bases, the J end lost 5 bases, and 15 bases lay between the germline ends. The CDR3 has 14 residues. The CDR3 DNA follows: TGTGCCAGCAGTCCGTCGCCCAGTGGTGAGACCCAGTACTTC. The encoded protein is CASSPSPSGETQYF.

This clone was observed many times. The chain carries TRBV19 and TRBJ2-4; 9 bases fit TRBD2. CDR3 length: 14 amino acids. Germline values: CDR1 LNHDA, CDR2 SQIVND (reference sequence). The V segment lost 3 bases and the J segment 12 bases; nucleotides outside the gene matches: 9. The CDR3, as DNA: TGTGCCAGTAGTATCCCCAGCGGGGGGTCCGCTCAGTACTTC. Its protein is CASSIPSGGSAQYF.

The chain has TRBV19 and TRBJ1-2, with D perhaps matching TRBD1 (6 bases). In germline, CDR1 is LNHDA, CDR2 SQIVND (reference sequence). The CDR3 is 13 amino acids. V was clipped by 5 bases and J by 2 bases, with 9 bases between them. CDR3: CASSPQGNYGYTF. The CDR3 coding sequence is TGTGCCAGTAGTCCCCAGGGGAACTATGGCTACACCTTC.

The table lists this clone with many counts. The chain combines TRBV7-2 with TRBJ2-2; D may match TRBD1 or TRBD2 (6 bases each). The CDR3 is made up of 17 amino acids. Germline loops: CDR1 SGHTA, CDR2 FQGNSA. Trimming removed 2 bases from V and 2 bases from J, with 15 bases in between. The CDR3 nucleotides are TGTGCCAGCAGCTTAACGGAATGGGGGGCAAACACCGGGGAGCTGTTTTTT. Translated, it gives CASSLTEWGANTGELFF.

This clone was seen repeatedly, ten times or more. The gene calls are TRBV4-2 and TRBJ2-5, with D perhaps matching TRBD2 (5 bases). From germline, CDR1 is LGHNA and CDR2 YNFKEQ. The V and J ends lost 3 bases and 3 bases respectively, with 8 bases between them. There are 13 residues in the CDR3. The CDR3 DNA sequence: TGTGCCAGCAGCCAGACCGGGAAAGAGACCCAGTACTTC. The encoded protein is CASSQTGKETQYF.

In its sample, this clone was seen many times. The CDR3 spells CSVVKGGEQYV. The CDR3 bases are TGCAGCGTTGTGAAGGGTGGCGAGCAGTACGTC. The chain has TRBV29-1 and TRBJ2-7; D not certain. V lost 4 bases and J 6 bases, leaving 10 bases between the germline ends. The CDR3 covers 11 residues. CDR1 is SQVTM, CDR2 ANQGSEA, per germline.

This chain joins TRBV4-2 and TRBJ2-2; D is unclear. V lost 0 bases to trimming and J lost 0 bases, with 14 bases between them. This CDR3 has 18 amino acids. Germline values: CDR1 LGHNA, CDR2 YNFKEQ. In nucleotides, the CDR3 is TGTGCCAGCAGCCAAGATATAGCAGCGAAAACGAACACCGGGGAGCTGTTTTTT. Its protein product is CASSQDIAAKTNTGELFF.

In its sample, this clone was seen many times. The rearrangement links TRBV20-1 to TRBJ2-3; 8 bases line up with TRBD2. The CDR3 sequence is 14 residues long. Germline V gene data show CDR1 as DFQATT and CDR2 as SNEGSKA (reference sequence). V trimming: 1 base; J trimming: 3 bases; junction bases outside the gene matches: 3. The CDR3 region is CSARAGGLTDTQYF. DNA of the CDR3: TGCAGTGCTAGAGCGGGGGGGTTAACAGATACGCAGTATTTT.

This clone was observed at least ten times. V gene TRBV7-2 combines with J gene TRBJ2-1, with no clear D. The germline gives CDR1 SGHTA, CDR2 FQGNSA. The V end was cut by 0 bases, the J end by 9 bases, with 6 bases between. The CDR3 spans 12 residues. The CDR3 DNA reads TGTGCCAGCAGCTTAGCGTGGGGTGAGCAGTTCTTC. Amino acids: CASSLAWGEQFF.

The genes are TRBV29-1 and TRBJ2-5, with D possibly called TRBD1 or TRBD2 (5 bases each). The V end was cut by 1 base, the J end by 4 bases, with 13 bases between. The CDR3 consists of 14 residues. The germline V gene encodes CDR1 SQVTM and CDR2 ANQGSEA. The CDR3 here is CSVEALGAGETQYF. CDR3 DNA: TGCAGCGTTGAAGCTCTAGGGGCGGGAGAGACCCAGTACTTC. Filled out from reference TRBV29-1 and TRBJ2-5, the complete variable domain reads SAVISQKPSRDICQRGTSLTIQCQVDSQVTMMFWYRQQPGQSLTLIATANQGSEATYESGFVIDKFPISRPNLTFSTLTVSNMSPEDSSIYLCSVEALGAGETQYFGPGTRLLVL.

Concerning this clone itself: A much larger clone lies one base from this, so it may be a read error. Other nucleotide sequences from this sample produce the same CDR3. This chain links TRBV20-1 with TRBJ2-2; D may be TRBD2 (7 bases). Germline V CDR1 and CDR2: DFQATT, SNEGSKA (reference sequence). The CDR3 consists of 14 residues. CDR3 region: CSAPGGPNTGELFF. In DNA form, the CDR3 reads TGCAGTGCCCCGGGGGGCCCGAACACCGGCGAGCTGTTTTTT.

The chain couples TRBV5-6 to TRBJ1-4; D is perhaps TRBD1 (6 bases). Germline V CDR1 and CDR2: SGHDT, YYEEEE. V was cut by 4 bases and J by 3 bases, with 13 bases left in between. This CDR3 has 15 amino acids. The CDR3 coding sequence is TGTGCCAGCAGCCCAGGACAGATGGCTAATGAAAAACTGTTTTTT. Its protein is CASSPGQMANEKLFF.

This clone was seen at least ten times. This sequence joins TRBV29-1 and TRBJ2-1, with D perhaps TRBD1 (6 bases). The germline CDR1 and CDR2 sequences are SQVTM and ANQGSEA. V gave up 3 bases and J gave up 8 bases, with 8 bases separating them. There are 11 residues in the CDR3. CDR3 loop: CSVDRGYEQFF. The DNA of the CDR3 is TGCAGCGTTGACAGGGGCTATGAGCAGTTCTTC.

In its sample, this clone was seen many times. The chain links TRBV20-1 to TRBJ1-5, with a tentative D call TRBD1 (6 bases). V lost 5 bases and J 5 bases, leaving 22 bases between the germline ends. This CDR3 is 16 amino acids long. Germline V CDR1 and CDR2: DFQATT, SNEGSKA (reference sequence). The CDR3 region is CSARKQDSADYQPQHF. The CDR3 nucleotides read TGCAGTGCTCGGAAACAGGACAGTGCAGACTATCAGCCCCAGCATTTT.

This chain links TRBV5-5 with TRBJ2-7, with D possibly TRBD2 on 6 matching bases. Trimming cost V 1 base and J 4 bases, with 9 bases left between them. The CDR3 is 13 residues long. Germline assignment: CDR1 SGHKS and CDR2 YYEKEE (reference sequence). The CDR3 spells CASSLRGAYEQYF. CDR3 in DNA: TGTGCCAGCAGCTTGCGCGGGGCGTACGAGCAGTACTTC.

This clone was counted many times. The rearrangement uses TRBV2 and TRBJ2-1; 8 bases align to TRBD2. The CDR3 is made up of 16 amino acids. Germline-derived CDR1 and CDR2 are SNHLY and FYNNEI. Trimming at V came to 5 bases and at J to 9 bases, leaving 15 bases not matched to a gene. The CDR3 here is CASSLPGLGDEGEQFF. Written as DNA, the CDR3 is TGTGCCAGCAGTCTTCCGGGACTAGGGGACGAGGGTGAGCAGTTCTTC.

With regard to this clone: Given a much more abundant clone one base away, this may be a read error. The chain couples TRBV20-1 to TRBJ2-1; unclear D gene. This CDR3 spans 13 amino acids. Germline V CDR1 and CDR2: DFQATT, SNEGSKA (reference sequence). V was cut by 1 base and J by 6 bases, with 10 bases left in between. Here the CDR3 DNA reads TGCAGTGCTAGAGTATTGGTCGGCAATGAGCAGTTCTTC. Translated, it gives CSARVLVGNEQFF.

This clone appeared a few times. The chain joins TRBV24-1 to TRBJ2-1; TRBD2 aligns across 9 bases. The CDR3 consists of 16 residues. V was pared by 0 bases and J by 6 bases, with 5 bases of the junction left unmatched. Germline V lookup: CDR1 KGHDR, CDR2 SFDVKD. In nucleotides, the CDR3 is TGTGCCACCAGTGATTTGCGTGCGGGAGGGACCAATGAGCAGTTCTTC. Its translation is CATSDLRAGGTNEQFF.

This clone was seen at least ten times. The rearrangement uses TRBV5-6 and TRBJ1-2; no firm D call. Trimming cost V 4 bases and J 8 bases, with 15 bases left between them. The CDR3 sequence is 13 residues long. Germline V gene sequence: CDR1 SGHDT, CDR2 YYEEEE. The CDR3 reads CASSQVSVFGYTF. Written as DNA, the CDR3 is TGTGCCAGCAGCCAAGTCAGTGTTTTCGGCTACACCTTC.

This clone has at least ten counts. The V call is TRBV7-3, the J call TRBJ2-1, with TRBD2 matching over 9 bases. Trimming removed 4 bases from V and 10 bases from J; junction bases left unmatched: 11. CDR3 size: 15 residues. From germline, CDR1 is SGHTA and CDR2 FQGTGA. CDR3 region: CASSSLAGDVGEQFF. CDR3 DNA: TGTGCCAGCAGCTCCTTAGCGGGGGACGTTGGGGAGCAGTTCTTC.

This clone appeared many times. The chain has TRBV12-3 or TRBV12-4 and TRBJ2-5, with 10 nucleotides matching TRBD1. V was clipped by 7 bases and J by 0 bases; unmatched bases: 11. The CDR3 length is 17 residues. Written as DNA, the CDR3 is TGTGCCAGCAAATTGGGGACAGGGGCGCCGTACCAAGAGACCCAGTACTTC. Its translation is CASKLGTGAPYQETQYF.

In its sample, this clone was seen many times. This sequence joins TRBV2 and TRBJ1-2, with no clear D. CDR1 is SNHLY and CDR2 is FYNNEI in the germline V gene. The V end lost 2 bases, the J end lost 4 bases, and 8 bases lay between the germline ends. The CDR3 runs to 13 residues. The CDR3 DNA reads as TGTGCCAGCAGTGAACAGCCTGTCTATGGCTACACCTTC. Protein product: CASSEQPVYGYTF.

This clone showed up many times. Other DNA variants within this sample encode the same CDR3. The V and J genes are TRBV12-3 or TRBV12-4 and TRBJ1-5, with D possibly matching TRBD1 (6 bases). The CDR3 loop spans 15 amino acids. Trimming removed 5 bases from V and 5 bases from J, with 16 bases in between. This CDR3 is CASSLLGRGHQPQHF. CDR3 bases: TGTGCCAGCAGTCTCCTGGGCAGGGGTCATCAGCCCCAGCATTTT.

This chain uses TRBV4-1 with TRBJ2-6, with 9 bases that match TRBD2. The CDR3 loop spans 15 amino acids. Per the germline V gene, CDR1 is MGHRA and CDR2 is YSYEKL. The V gene end was trimmed by 3 bases and the J gene end by 4 bases; junction bases not matched to a gene: 1. The CDR3 DNA reads TGCGCCAGCAGCCATACTAGCGGGGGGGCCAACGTCCTGACTTTC. Its translation: CASSHTSGGANVLTF.